The TCR beta chain described here comes from a study of neurological immune-mediated disorders. TCRdb independently ran MiXCR on the 5' RACE reads; one entry per CDR3 protein. This repertoire shows tens of thousands of distinct CDR3 sequences, roughly 4.8% found once; its top ten account for about 2.4%. The germline gives CDR1 LGHNA, CDR2 YNFKEQ. V trimming: 0 bases; J trimming: 3 bases; junction bases outside the gene matches: 5. CDR3 length: 15 residues. This clonotype occurred many times. The sequence came from a woman in her twenties or thirties with multiple sclerosis. The chain has TRBV4-2 and TRBJ2-7; 7 bases are a match to TRBD2. Sequenced material: PBMCs. CDR3 DNA: TGTGCCAGCAGCCAAGAAGCTGCGGGAGACTACGAGCAGTACTTC. Translating gives CASSQEAAGDYEQYF.